This T cell receptor (beta chain) stems from a study of blood T cell repertoires in COVID-19 (dated by TCRdb to the early 2020s). Describing the broader study: The collaborator samples originated in the United States, Italy and Spain and spanned the acute and convalescent phases of COVID-19. Deeply sampled blood TCRbeta repertoires from subjects exposed to, actively infected with, or recovered from COVID-19 were included in the dataset. Nearly every sample came with metadata listing a de-identified subject ID, COVID-19 status, age in years and sex. Samples were obtained from the ongoing ImmuneRACE study (first 160 participants) and from about 1,300 subjects provided by 6 global collaborators. The material from the prospective study consisted of cDNA or gDNA derived from T cells, B-cell-depleted T cells, or PBMCs. Where available, HLA class I and class II types were obtained from metadata supplied by the sample provider rather than from assay-based typing. The repertoires were released in a freely available public database meant as a resource for research on the immune response to SARS-CoV-2. What the research found in general, with its limitations: The amount of clinical and demographic metadata varied by source and participant and was provided uncurated.

As regards this clone: Its antigen remains undetermined. No quality values exist for individual bases; no much larger clone is one base distant.

The immunoSEQ Assay, a bias-controlled multiplex PCR, was used to amplify TCRbeta CDR3 regions from genomic DNA. The paper's processing steps were these. The number of nucleated cells in each sample was estimated from the amplification of reference gene primers within the assay. To quantify the absolute abundance of each unique TCRbeta CDR3 rearrangement, sequence reads were collapsed and filtered. Productive Simpson clonality was computed per sample as the square root of Simpson's diversity index over productive rearrangements. TCRdb's version of the immuneACCESS table is confined to in-frame rearrangements and falls short of the full clone set. An unresolved V gene accounts for under half of the shortfall where checked; the remainder is of unknown origin. D and trimming were read from the DNA, whereas the V and J calls and clone size are those reported in that table. The sample yields some 190,000 clones; almost 90% were counted once. Together, the top ten hold approximately 1.5% of the sample.

Each collaborating institution followed its own protocols to collect whole blood in K2EDTA tubes. For TCRbeta analysis, collaborator samples were shipped as frozen whole blood, as isolated PBMCs, or as DNA extracted from either sample type. Sequencing was carried out using peripheral blood. The TCR comes from a man younger than 35 with active or convalescent COVID-19.

The nucleotides are TGTGCCAGCAGCTTAGTACAGGGAGAGACCCAGTACTTC. Translated, it gives CASSLVQGETQYF. The chain was built from TRBV7-9 and TRBJ2-5, and possibly TRBD1, on 6 matching bases. V was cut back by 1 base and J by 4 bases, leaving a gap of 7 bases between them. CDR3 length: 13 amino acids, cysteine to phenylalanine. Only the CDR3 portion is preserved as DNA: 39 bases, with reading frame beginning at the first base. The germline V gene (reference sequence) yields SEHNR for CDR1 and FQNEAQ for CDR2.